These 6 T cell receptor beta chains share one sample of origin, sequenced in a study of T cells in Graves' hyperthyroidism and ophthalmopathy. From RNA transcripts, TCR beta CDR3 regions were amplified. The HTBI primer set drove a first-round RT-PCR of the TCR CDR3. TCRdb passed the multiplex PCR reads through MiXCR, listing each CDR3 protein once. There are roughly 530,000 distinct CDR3 sequences in the sample; about a sixth occur only once, and 17% lies in the top ten. Input material: blood. The source of these receptors is a woman aged 18-35 years with Graves' ophthalmopathy.

This clonotype has at least ten counts. V gene TRBV20-1 combines with J gene TRBJ1-2; 7 bases fit TRBD1. This CDR3 spans 15 amino acids. Germline assignment: CDR1 DFQATT and CDR2 SNEGSKA (reference sequence). J was trimmed by 1 base and V by 3 bases; bases with no gene match: 8. The CDR3 region is CSARGMQGDNYGYTF. The DNA of the CDR3 is TGCAGTGCTAGGGGAATGCAGGGGGATAACTATGGCTACACCTTC.

The CDR3 loop reads CASSLRRGSYGYTF. The CDR3 nucleotides are TGTGCCAGCAGCTTAAGAAGGGGATCCTATGGCTACACCTTC. The chain carries TRBV7-2 and TRBJ1-2, with a weak D call TRBD1 (5 bases). Trimming stripped 2 bases from V and 4 bases from J, with 11 bases between. Per the germline V gene, CDR1 is SGHTA and CDR2 is FQGNSA. The CDR3 consists of 14 residues.

This clonotype came up many times. V usage is TRBV12-3 or TRBV12-4 and J usage is TRBJ1-1; 7 bases match TRBD1. CDR3 length: 15 amino acids. V shed 3 bases and J 0 bases; nucleotides not matched to a gene: 4. DNA of the CDR3: TGTGCCAGCAGTTTGGCGGGACAGCTGAACACTGAAGCTTTCTTT. Protein sequence: CASSLAGQLNTEAFF.

The chain carries TRBV24-1 and TRBJ2-5; TRBD2 matches at 10 bases. The germline V gene encodes CDR1 KGHDR and CDR2 SFDVKD. The CDR3 covers 16 residues. V lost 5 bases to trimming and J lost 1 base; unmatched junction nucleotides: 6. CDR3 region: CATSGPGLALQETQYF. CDR3 in DNA: TGTGCCACCAGTGGGCCGGGACTAGCGCTCCAAGAGACCCAGTACTTC.

To note about this clonotype: This sequence may be a read error, since a much larger clone differs from it by one base. The V and J genes are TRBV28 and TRBJ2-7; possibly TRBD1 for D (6 bases). This CDR3 is built from 17 residues. Germline V gives CDR1 MDHEN, CDR2 SYDVKM. CDR3 in amino acids: CASSFSPGAGDYYKQYF. For the CDR3, the DNA is TGTGCCAGCAGTTTCAGCCCCGGGGCAGGGGATTACTACAAGCAGTACTTC.

The V gene is TRBV13, the J gene TRBJ2-4, with TRBD1 matching 11 bases. V lost 4 bases to trimming and J lost 13 bases; unmatched junction nucleotides: 6. Germline lookup yields CDR1 PRHDT and CDR2 FYEKMQ (reference sequence). The CDR3 sequence is 13 residues long. As DNA, the CDR3 is TGTGCCAGCAGCTACCCCGGGACAGGGGGACAGTACTTC. This gives the protein CASSYPGTGGQYF.